Many counts were recorded for the clone carrying this T cell receptor beta chain. TCRdb re-analysed the 5' RACE reads in MiXCR, keeping a single row per CDR3 protein. Here the sample spans roughly 80,000 distinct CDR3 sequences, more than 12% being singletons. These data belong to a study of early T cells in non-severe SARS-CoV-2 infection. The ends lost 0 bases at V and 5 bases at J; junction bases unmatched: 10. CDR1 and CDR2 (germline): SGDLS, YYNGEE. The CDR3 has 16 amino acids. This TCR was sampled from an adult who was a healthcare worker with PCR-confirmed SARS-CoV-2 infection or an uninfected control (not recorded which). Specimen: whole blood. The chain couples TRBV9 to TRBJ2-7; TRBD2 matches 8 bases. The CDR3 spells CASSVESLAGPHEQYF. DNA for the CDR3: TGTGCCAGCAGCGTAGAGTCGCTAGCGGGTCCCCACGAGCAGTACTTC.